The next 29 T cell receptor beta chains were all read from a single sample in a study of OX40 agonist ivuxolimab in advanced cancers. Sequenced by immunoSEQ multiplex PCR; TCRdb stores in-frame clones only, minus some. The sample records approximately 79,000 clones, about 87% being singletons. The sequences come from CD4+ or CD8+ T cells sorted from blood, collected in a trial of the OX40 agonist ivuxolimab. The receptors here all came from an adult with an advanced solid tumor such as melanoma, head and neck, liver or kidney cancer.

CDR3 residues: CASSPLASNSWGRMNTEAFF. The CDR3 DNA follows: TGTGCCAGCTCACCTCTTGCGAGTAATAGCTGGGGCAGAATGAACACTGAAGCTTTCTTT. The chain has TRBV18 and TRBJ1-1; possibly TRBD1 for D (5 bases). The CDR3 has 20 residues. Germline V gene lookup returns CDR1 KGHSH and CDR2 LQKENI. Trimming cost V 3 bases and J 0 bases, with 26 bases left between them.

V gene TRBV7-3 combines with J gene TRBJ2-5; TRBD1 agrees at 8 bases. V was clipped by 5 bases and J by 5 bases; unmatched bases: 4. The CDR3 loop spans 13 amino acids. The V gene's germline CDR1 is SGHTA and CDR2 FQGTGA. DNA for the CDR3: TGTGCCAGCAGCGCAGGGGGCTGGGAGACCCAGTACTTC. This encodes CASSAGGWETQYF.

This chain links TRBV5-1 with TRBJ1-1; D ambiguous. In germline, CDR1 is SGHRS, CDR2 YFSETQ. The CDR3 has 14 amino acids. The V end was cut by 0 bases, the J end by 6 bases, with 12 bases between. The CDR3 loop reads CASSLVGNRAEAFF. The CDR3 DNA reads as TGCGCCAGCAGCTTGGTCGGCAATAGGGCTGAAGCTTTCTTT.

V usage is TRBV7-8 and J usage is TRBJ1-5; 7 bases line up with TRBD1. Germline lookup yields CDR1 SGHVS and CDR2 FQNEAQ. The CDR3 totals 16 residues. V trimming: 1 base; J trimming: 0 bases; junction bases outside the gene matches: 3. The CDR3 region has the DNA TGTGCCAGCAGCTTAGAACAGGGGCTTAGCAATCAGCCCCAGCATTTT. It codes for CASSLEQGLSNQPQHF.

The chain links TRBV4-1 to TRBJ2-5, with TRBD2 as a possible D gene (6 bases). Trimming took 2 bases from V and 5 from J, leaving 12 bases between them. Germline V gene data show CDR1 as MGHRA and CDR2 as YSYEKL. The CDR3 has 14 residues. The CDR3, as DNA: TGCGCCAGCAGCCAACCCGGGAGCTTGGAGACCCAGTACTTC. Amino acid sequence: CASSQPGSLETQYF.

This chain connects TRBV6-5 to TRBJ2-6; D gene uncertain. V was pared by 4 bases and J by 2 bases, with 9 bases between. Germline loops: CDR1 MNHEY, CDR2 SVGAGI. CDR3 length: 15 residues. The CDR3 coding sequence is TGTGCCAGCAGTTCCTTGGGGACTGGGGCCAACGTCCTGACTTTC. Translation: CASSSLGTGANVLTF.

The chain carries TRBV19 and TRBJ2-3, with TRBD2 matching 7 bases. V shed 4 bases and J 1 base; nucleotides not matched to a gene: 5. Per germline, CDR1 LNHDA and CDR2 SQIVND (reference sequence). The CDR3 length is 15 residues. Here the CDR3 DNA reads TGTGCCAGTAGTAGGCGGGGGATCGGCACAGATACGCAGTATTTT. It encodes CASSRRGIGTDTQYF.

The genes are TRBV2 and TRBJ2-2; a weak D match, TRBD2 (5 bases). The germline gives CDR1 SNHLY, CDR2 FYNNEI. Trimming left V 3 bases short and J 6 bases short, with 14 bases between. This CDR3 region has 15 residues. The CDR3 coding sequence is TGTGCCAGCAGTGAGTGGAGGCTCTCCGCCGGGGAGCTGTTTTTT. Amino acids: CASSEWRLSAGELFF.

CDR3 in DNA: TGTGCCAGCAGTTCTCAGGGTAGTGGCTACACCTTC. Its translation: CASSSQGSGYTF. The chain joins TRBV6-5 to TRBJ1-2; D may be TRBD1 (5 bases). Between the trimmed V and J ends, which lost 4 bases and 7 bases, there was a span of 10 bases. Germline V CDR1 and CDR2: MNHEY, SVGAGI. The CDR3 runs to 12 residues.

This clone occurred once. This chain links TRBV5-8 with TRBJ2-7; D is undetermined. Trimming left V 1 base short and J 6 bases short, with 8 bases between. The CDR3 length is 12 residues. Per germline, CDR1 SGHTS and CDR2 YDEGEE. CDR3 sequence reads: CASSLISVEQYF. Written as DNA, the CDR3 is TGTGCCAGCAGCTTGATCAGCGTCGAGCAGTACTTC.

This clone showed up just a few times. J is TRBJ2-5 and V is TRBV5-5; D unclear. The germline gives CDR1 SGHKS, CDR2 YYEKEE (reference sequence). The length of the CDR3 is 11 residues. Trimming shortened V by 1 base and J by 5 bases, and 3 bases separated the two germline ends. CDR3 sequence reads: CASSLMETQYF. The CDR3 DNA reads TGTGCCAGCAGCTTGATGGAGACCCAGTACTTC.

As DNA, the CDR3 is TGTGCCAGCAGTTACCCCACAGGGGGACGCCCCTACGAGCAGTACTTC. Protein: CASSYPTGGRPYEQYF. V is TRBV6-5 and J is TRBJ2-7, with TRBD1 identical over 8 bases. The CDR3 has 16 amino acids. The V gene's germline CDR1 is MNHEY and CDR2 SVGAGI. With 2 bases clipped from V and 2 bases from J, the junction kept 8 bases outside the gene matches.

The chain joins TRBV30 to TRBJ1-6; D is possibly TRBD1 (5 bases). Per germline, CDR1 GTSNPN and CDR2 SVGIG (reference sequence). V lost 0 bases and J 8 bases, leaving 8 bases between the germline ends. The CDR3 runs 13 residues. The CDR3 nucleotides are TGTGCCTGGAGTGTACAGGAAGATTCACCCCTCCACTTT. It yields the protein CAWSVQEDSPLHF.

The sample holds a few counts of this clone. The sample contains more than one DNA sequence encoding this CDR3. This chain joins TRBV7-2 and TRBJ2-5; unclear D gene. Germline CDR1 reads SGHTA; CDR2 reads FQGNSA. The CDR3 length is 14 residues. V lost 2 bases and J lost 3, with 10 bases in between. The DNA of the CDR3 is TGTGCCAGCAGCTTACCGGCAACGAAAGAGACCCAGTACTTC. As protein: CASSLPATKETQYF.

This CDR3 is CASNVLNNEQFF. CDR3 DNA: TGTGCCAGCAACGTCCTTAACAATGAGCAGTTCTTC. The chain links TRBV2 to TRBJ2-1; D remains ambiguous. This CDR3 is 12 amino acids long. CDR1 and CDR2 from the germline V gene are SNHLY and FYNNEI. V lost 7 bases and J lost 5, with 9 bases in between.

The V gene is TRBV11-2, the J gene TRBJ2-3; D possibly corresponds to TRBD2 (5 bases). The CDR3 loop spans 15 amino acids. V shed 5 bases and J shed 1 base, with 13 bases lying between them. CDR1 is SGHAT, CDR2 FQNNGV, per germline. CDR3 bases: TGTGCCAGCAGCCCCCGGGGTAGCGGCACAGATACGCAGTATTTT. As protein: CASSPRGSGTDTQYF.

The chain links TRBV5-1 to TRBJ2-7; D possibly corresponds to TRBD1 (6 bases). V dropped 4 bases and J dropped 5 bases, with 22 bases sitting between them. CDR1 SGHRS and CDR2 YFSETQ come from the germline V gene. This CDR3 has 16 amino acids. CDR3: CASSRLPGQGHNEQYF. In nucleotides, the CDR3 is TGCGCCAGCAGCCGCCTTCCGGGACAAGGCCATAACGAGCAGTACTTC.

The chain employs TRBV11-2 and TRBJ1-2, with a possible D match to TRBD1 (5 bases). The CDR3 has 15 amino acids. V was cut by 4 bases and J by 4 bases, with 16 bases left in between. The germline gives CDR1 SGHAT, CDR2 FQNNGV. The CDR3 reads CASSSAGTAVYGYTF. Here the CDR3 DNA reads TGTGCCAGCAGCTCGGCCGGGACGGCCGTCTATGGCTACACCTTC.

This clone is labeled medium-sized (0.01 to 0.1%). The chain employs TRBV19 and TRBJ2-5; unclear D gene. Germline assignment: CDR1 LNHDA and CDR2 SQIVND (reference sequence). The V end was cut by 5 bases, the J end by 4 bases, with 11 bases between. CDR3 length: 13 residues. Here the CDR3 reads CASSDSPRETQYF. CDR3 sequence (DNA): TGTGCCAGTAGTGACTCCCCCCGAGAGACCCAGTACTTC.

V usage is TRBV18 and J usage is TRBJ2-1; D is perhaps TRBD1 (6 bases). The CDR3 covers 17 residues. Trimming pared 3 bases from V and 5 bases from J, leaving 20 bases between. CDR1 KGHSH and CDR2 LQKENI come from the germline V gene. CDR3 amino acids: CASSPLMGQKGDNEQFF. The CDR3 region has the DNA TGTGCCAGCTCACCTTTGATGGGACAAAAAGGGGACAATGAGCAGTTCTTC.

The chain employs TRBV25-1 and TRBJ1-1; no clear D. V was trimmed by 5 bases and J by 7 bases, leaving 14 bases between them. Germline CDR1 is MGHDK and CDR2 is SYGVNS. The CDR3 has 13 residues. The chain's CDR3 is CASSHPGRVEAFF. For the CDR3, the DNA is TGTGCCAGCAGTCACCCCGGGCGGGTTGAAGCTTTCTTT.

This clone has more than one count but fewer than ten. The chain has TRBV2 and TRBJ1-6; D gene unclear. The CDR3 runs 11 residues. Germline V CDR1 and CDR2: SNHLY, FYNNEI. Trimming stripped 3 bases from V and 9 bases from J, with 3 bases between. DNA of the CDR3: TGTGCCAGCAGTGAGGGTTCACCCCTCCACTTT. Its translation is CASSEGSPLHF.

This clone appeared a few times. The chain couples TRBV18 to TRBJ1-2; no firm D call. Germline V gene sequence: CDR1 KGHSH, CDR2 LQKENI. Trimming removed 6 bases from V and 4 bases from J, with 15 bases in between. The CDR3 is 14 amino acids. The CDR3 region is CASSTDGLVYGYTF. The DNA for the CDR3 is TGTGCCAGCTCCACCGACGGCCTAGTCTATGGCTACACCTTC. The variable domain in full, with the rest retrieved from reference TRBV18 and TRBJ1-2, is NAGVMQNPRHLVRRRGQEARLRCSPMKGHSHVYWYRQLPEEGLKFMVYLQKENIIDESGMPKERFSAEFPKEGPSILRIQQVVRGDSAAYFCASSTDGLVYGYTFGSGTRLTVV.

This clone was observed a single time. V is TRBV9 and J is TRBJ1-1; D unresolved. Trimming pared 4 bases from V and 1 base from J, leaving 17 bases between. This CDR3 comprises 16 residues. In germline, CDR1 is SGDLS, CDR2 YYNGEE. This CDR3 reads CASSPEPWAENTEAFF. CDR3 in DNA: TGTGCCAGCAGCCCCGAGCCTTGGGCGGAGAACACTGAAGCTTTCTTT.

The rearrangement uses TRBV5-1 and TRBJ1-1, with D possibly being TRBD1 (6 bases). The V end was cut by 4 bases, the J end by 2 bases, with 12 bases between. In germline, CDR1 is SGHRS, CDR2 YFSETQ. The CDR3 length is 14 residues. The CDR3 bases are TGCGCCAGCAGCCGACAGGACACAAACACTGAAGCTTTCTTT. Translated, it gives CASSRQDTNTEAFF.

V usage is TRBV5-1 and J usage is TRBJ1-2; TRBD1 aligns across 7 bases. The CDR3 totals 14 residues. V was clipped by 0 bases and J by 4 bases; unmatched bases: 3. From germline, CDR1 is SGHRS and CDR2 YFSETQ. In DNA form, the CDR3 reads TGCGCCAGCAGCTTGGAGGGGGCGGGCTATGGCTACACCTTC. Its translation: CASSLEGAGYGYTF. The full variable domain, rest sourced from reference TRBV5-1 and TRBJ1-2, is KAGVTQTPRYLIKTRGQQVTLSCSPISGHRSVSWYQQTPGQGLQFLFEYFSETQRNKGNFPGRFSGRQFSNSRSEMNVSTLELGDSALYLCASSLEGAGYGYTFGSGTRLTVV.

This chain links TRBV28 with TRBJ2-7; D ambiguous. Germline CDR1 and CDR2: MDHEN and SYDVKM. Trimming stripped 4 bases from V and 6 bases from J, with 13 bases between. This CDR3 region has 13 residues. The CDR3: CASSWVSRREQYF. The DNA for the CDR3 is TGTGCCAGCAGTTGGGTGTCCCGGCGCGAGCAGTACTTC.

The V and J genes are TRBV6-1 and TRBJ2-5, with D tentatively TRBD2 (5 bases). Trimming pared 0 bases from V and 7 bases from J, leaving 12 bases between. The germline gives CDR1 MNHNS, CDR2 SASEGT. The CDR3 spans 14 residues. The CDR3 nucleotides are TGTGCCAGCAGTGAAGCTTCGGACTTCGGGACCCAGTACTTC. Encoded protein: CASSEASDFGTQYF.

V is TRBV5-4 and J is TRBJ1-1; 8 positions agree with TRBD1. The CDR3 runs to 15 residues. CDR1 is SGHNT, CDR2 YYREEE, per germline (reference sequence). V lost 3 bases to trimming and J lost 4 bases; unmatched junction nucleotides: 8. The CDR3 nucleotides are TGTGCCAGCAGCTCTCAGGGGGCTGAAGTCACTGAAGCTTTCTTT. Translating gives CASSSQGAEVTEAFF.